This record concerns one T cell receptor beta chain sequence. There are a few counts of this clone. Its specific antigen is unknown. No qualities accompany the bases; no much larger clone lies one base away. This record belongs to a study of cytomegalovirus exposure and HLA in healthy donors (dated by TCRdb to 2016 to 2017). With respect to the entire study: An earlier analysis of some 550 of the donors reported more than 250 Gb of sequence data and approximately 110 million unique TCR beta sequences from about 180 million T cells. An early release that covered some 630 HLA-typed donors contained around 330 gigabases of sequencing data and 85 million to 100 million unique TCR sequences. Among the roughly 400 genotyped donors, around 81% belonged to the genetic ancestry cluster associated with self-reported Caucasian donors. The aim of the study was to test whether cataloging public T cell receptors could identify signatures of past pathogen exposure. The T cell repertoires of roughly 660 subjects were profiled by immunosequencing and related to cytomegalovirus serostatus. A separate validation cohort of roughly 120 different subjects was used in addition to the 666-subject first cohort. High-throughput TCR immunosequencing, statistical association of individual TCRs with disease status, and machine learning were combined to predict cytomegalovirus infection status. A later analysis re-examined previously published TCR beta repertoires from around 670 donors and added high-resolution HLA genotyping to investigate patterns of TCR occurrence. In the later analysis, no new phenotypic data were used to find candidate immune exposures; instead, reliance was placed on TCR beta sequences and their occurrence across donors. In an earlier analysis of a few hundred of the donors, high-throughput TCR beta sequencing was used to judge whether each TCR beta V gene segment behaved as functional or pseudogenic. Alongside the repertoire data, information on donor age, sex, ethnicity and CMV serostatus was compiled. A later genetic analysis used genome-wide SNP genotypes for about 55% of the 666 donors, treating that subset as a discovery cohort. All discovery cohort repertoires had been generated using a single sequencing platform. Both class I and class II loci were covered by HLA typing, at four-digit resolution. The number of donors typed differed by locus, with about 620-630 for A, B, C, DRB1 and DQB1, 522 for DQA1, 600 to 610 for DPA1, and approximately 470 for DPB1. Because of strong linkage in the cohort, a few DR-DQ haplotypes were treated as single units for association and clustering. Among almost 400 genotyped donors of the cohort, an average of about 240,000 unique TCR beta nucleotide sequences were sequenced per donor, about a sixth of them non-productive. The investigation overall reported the following: Compared with equally common non-associated chains, HLA-associated TCR beta chains in a later analysis were more clonally expanded and had lower generation probabilities. Because the 87-base-pair reads could not distinguish some IMGT-functional V segments, including TRBV6-2 and TRBV6-3, those segments were excluded. Because some donors lacked HLA typing at each locus, the association tests relied only on the typed subset. According to a later analysis, TCR association rates differed among HLA loci, with DRB1 alleles showing the most associated TCRs and HLA-C alleles showing the fewest. The authors suggested that the approach could potentially be extended to other disease states and immunological phenotypes. Across donors, most TCR sequences were observed very rarely, whereas some public TCRs were present in many individuals. Immune exposure information for the cohort was limited to CMV serostatus. In an earlier analysis of approximately 590 of the donors, most TCR beta V segments appeared in productive rearrangements about 87% or about 30% of the time, broadly matching IMGT annotations. V-gene and J-gene trimming of TCR beta chains was associated with a missense DCLRE1C variant in a later genetic analysis, and the association was replicated in an independent cohort. A further reported finding was that TCR beta sequences accurately predicted the HLA-A and HLA-B alleles for most subjects in the first cohort. This cohort had only TCR beta chains sequenced, and the lack of alpha or paired-chain data limited which features could be detected. A later genetic analysis reported fewer N-insertions in productive TCRs among donors in an Asian-associated ancestry cluster than the roughly 620-donor mean. When HLA alleles, especially DR and DQ, strongly co-occurred, attributing TCR associations to individual alleles was difficult. A later analysis reported that several top co-occurrence clusters appeared linked to parvovirus B19, influenza, CMV and Epstein-Barr virus. A later analysis associated 15,000 to 20,000 TCR beta sequences with specific HLA alleles at a false discovery rate of 0.05. Correlated functional status among segregating V segments might be attributable to linkage disequilibrium, but an unknown experimental factor could not be ruled out. A cluster of highly shared sequence variants was judged likely to represent a technical artifact of the sequencing pipeline. The classifier was reported to diagnose cytomegalovirus status with high specificity and sensitivity in both the original and validation cohorts. A few of the identified cytomegalovirus-associated TCR beta chains were confirmed in vitro to be specific for cytomegalovirus antigens. According to a later analysis, most CMV-associated TCR beta chains appeared to be HLA-restricted, and the HLA associations seemed to be driven largely by CMV exposure. Because counts were too low, around 17 rarely observed V segments, including chromosome 9 orphons, were left out of the earlier analysis of 587 of the donors. The study listed 164 TCR beta chains as associated with cytomegalovirus. The presence/absence analyses assumed that sequencing depth was roughly uniform across donors, and that assumption may not be true.

The CDR3 numbers 16 residues from cysteine through phenylalanine. The read is trimmed to its CDR3 DNA, 48 bases read in frame from base 1. Sequences SNHLY (CDR1) and FYNNEI (CDR2) are obtained from the germline V gene. Unmatched junction bases come to 4, with V trimmed by 2 bases and J by 0 bases. The cohort comprised around 690 healthy bone marrow donors. All cohort members were sampled while nominally healthy, although unrecorded immune exposures were likely present. The donor was CMV seropositive and was included in the group of around 300 seropositive cohort members. Every donor gave a peripheral blood sample, and the peripheral blood mononuclear cells from that sample were used for TCR beta sequencing. The Qiagen DNeasy Blood Extraction Kit was used to extract genomic DNA from the blood cell samples. Libraries were built with the immunoSEQ multiplex PCR assay. For the multiplex PCR, a mixture combining 60 forward primers for TCR Vbeta segments and 13 reverse primers for TCR Jbeta segments was used. The CDR3 region of rearranged TCR beta genes was amplified from genomic DNA by a multiplex PCR assay. The Illumina HiSeq System was used to sequence the amplified TCR beta libraries as 87-base-pair reads. In the source study's methods: In a later analysis, around 80 million unique TCR beta chains were counted across the approximately 670 repertoires, and approximately 9.9 million of these chains were shared by at least two donors. To remove PCR and sequencing errors, raw reads were error-corrected and collapsed into unique sequences using a nearest-neighbor algorithm that merged closely related sequences. To assign V, D and J gene segments, CDR3 sequences were aligned to IMGT reference sequences. For a sequence to be retained, a match of at least six nucleotides was required to both a V gene segment and a J gene segment. A rearrangement counted as productive if the CDR3 had no stop codons and remained in frame with V and J, and every other rearrangement counted as non-productive. CDR3 was defined by IMGT convention, running from the second conserved V-encoded cysteine to the conserved J-encoded phenylalanine. The earlier analysis of more than 450 of the donors excluded sequences that lacked an unambiguous match to a single V gene segment. An earlier analysis of fewer than 750 of the donors classified V segments as functional when productive rearrangements were above 56.7% and as segregating when the standard deviation between donors was above 5%. A statistical classification framework was built to diagnose cytomegalovirus status from the catalog of TCR beta chain sequences. V and J gene assignment, in a later analysis, came from comparing TCR nucleotide sequences with IMGT/GENE-DB human TR gene sequences. Using the TCRdist pipeline, a later analysis assigned CDR3 sequences along with most-parsimonious VDJ recombination scenarios. In a later analysis, each TCR beta chain was defined by its CDR3 amino acid sequence together with its V-gene family, and reads without a unique V-gene family were excluded. To address suspected cross-contamination and a sequencing artifact, a later analysis removed approximately 590 highly shared, low-generation-probability nucleotide sequences. A later analysis calculated a clonal expansion index for each public chain from normalized within-repertoire ranks of inferred template counts. In a later analysis, generation probabilities were computed using a VDJ recombination model fitted to out-of-frame rearrangements, and the results were checked against IGoR. In a later analysis, TCR-TCR, TCR-HLA and TCR-CMV co-occurrence was scored with hypergeometric tests, and a repertoire-size bias correction was applied to TCR pairs. To estimate false discovery rates, a later analysis permuted the HLA or CMV assignments 20 times. In a later analysis, co-occurring TCRs were grouped using DBSCAN, and TCRdist sequence similarity was added for clustering within HLA-allele-positive subsets. Co-occurrence clustering excluded repertoires with fewer than 30,000 or more than 120,000 public chains, plus five with anomalous nucleotide sharing. TCRdb took over this immuneACCESS table, retaining in-frame rearrangements with V and J assigned. Such tables are incomplete; in checked studies, under half of the missing clones stem from an unresolved V gene, and the remainder is unexplained. V, J and clone size were drawn from that table, and D and trimming were deduced from the DNA. The sample has more than 95,000 clones on record, about 80% of them singletons. The ten most abundant clones make up 3.6% of the sample.

The sequence was collected from a woman in her forties in good health and CMV-seropositive. Sequences were obtained from PBMCs. The sequence joins TRBV2 to TRBJ2-5, with 9 bases aligning to TRBD1. The nucleotide sequence is given as TGTGCCAGCAGTGAACGGACAGGGGCTTACCAAGAGACCCAGTACTTC. It is translated as CASSERTGAYQETQYF.